Reported below is one TCR beta chain. Its antigen is unknown. The data stem from a study of T cell repertoires in cytomegalovirus infection. This CDR3 region has 15 residues. In germline, CDR1 is SGDLS, CDR2 YYNGEE. V dropped 4 bases and J dropped 4 bases, with 17 bases sitting between them. TCRdb re-called the reads through MiXCR, storing one row per CDR3 protein. The data contain about 830,000 distinct CDR3 sequences, approximately 30% of them singletons. The chain joins TRBV9 to TRBJ1-2; weak D call: TRBD1 (6 bases). This receptor was identified in a human donor in good health (CMV status not recorded). Some clones in this sample may be carry-over from other donors' samples. Here the sequenced sample was cultured CD8+ T cells from PBMCs, taken from culture after CMV antigen stimulation. The CDR3 sequence is CASSIRDKIPYGYTF. CDR3 nucleotide sequence: TGTGCCAGCAGCATACGGGACAAAATCCCCTATGGCTACACCTTC.